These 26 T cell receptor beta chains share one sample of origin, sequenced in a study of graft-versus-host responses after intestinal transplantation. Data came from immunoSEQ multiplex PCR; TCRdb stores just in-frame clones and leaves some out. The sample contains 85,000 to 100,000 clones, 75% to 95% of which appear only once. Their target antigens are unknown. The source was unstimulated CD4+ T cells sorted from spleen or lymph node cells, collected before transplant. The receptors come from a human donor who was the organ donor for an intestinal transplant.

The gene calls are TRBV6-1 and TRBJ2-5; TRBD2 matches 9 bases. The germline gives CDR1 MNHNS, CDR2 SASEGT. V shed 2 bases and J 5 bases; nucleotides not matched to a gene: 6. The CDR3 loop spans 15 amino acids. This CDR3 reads CASSERLAVIETQYF. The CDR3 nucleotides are TGTGCCAGCAGTGAAAGACTAGCGGTGATCGAGACCCAGTACTTC.

The CDR3 DNA is TGTGCCAGCAGTGAATATCGTCAGCAGGGGGCCTACGAGCAGTACTTC. The encoded protein is CASSEYRQQGAYEQYF. The rearrangement uses TRBV25-1 and TRBJ2-7; 7 nucleotides match TRBD1. This CDR3 is 16 amino acids long. V lost 0 bases, J lost 2 bases, and 7 bases stayed unmatched. Germline loops: CDR1 MGHDK, CDR2 SYGVNS.

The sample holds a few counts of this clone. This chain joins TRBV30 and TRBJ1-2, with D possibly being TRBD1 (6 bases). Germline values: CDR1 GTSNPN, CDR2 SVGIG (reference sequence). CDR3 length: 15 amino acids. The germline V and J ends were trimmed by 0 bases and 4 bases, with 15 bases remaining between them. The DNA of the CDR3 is TGTGCCTGGAGTGTACTCCCAGGGGCCGGCTATGGCTACACCTTC. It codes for CAWSVLPGAGYGYTF. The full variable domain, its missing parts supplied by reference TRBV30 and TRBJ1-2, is SQTIHQWPATLVQPVGSPLSLECTVEGTSNPNLYWYRQAAGRGLQLLFYSVGIGQISSEVPQNLSASRPQDRQFILSSKKLLLSDSGFYLCAWSVLPGAGYGYTFGSGTRLTVV.

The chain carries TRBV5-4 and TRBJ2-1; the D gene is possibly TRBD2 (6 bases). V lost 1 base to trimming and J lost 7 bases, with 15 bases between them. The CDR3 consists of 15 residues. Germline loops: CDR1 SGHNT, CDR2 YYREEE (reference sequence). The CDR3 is CASSLRALAQNEQFF. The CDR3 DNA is TGTGCCAGCAGCTTGCGAGCACTAGCCCAAAATGAGCAGTTCTTC.

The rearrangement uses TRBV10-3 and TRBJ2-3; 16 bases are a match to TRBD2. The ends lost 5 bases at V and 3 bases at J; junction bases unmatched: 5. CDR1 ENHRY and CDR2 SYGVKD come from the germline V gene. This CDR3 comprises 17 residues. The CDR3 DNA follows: TGTGCCATCAGTTCCGGGACTAGCGGGAGGGAAACAGATACGCAGTATTTT. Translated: CAISSGTSGRETDTQYF.

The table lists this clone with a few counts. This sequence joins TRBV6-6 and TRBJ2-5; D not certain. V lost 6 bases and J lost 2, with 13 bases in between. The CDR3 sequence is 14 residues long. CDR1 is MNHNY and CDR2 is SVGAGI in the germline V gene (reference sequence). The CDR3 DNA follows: TGTGCCAGCAGCGTCATAAACCTACAAGAGACCCAGTACTTC. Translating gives CASSVINLQETQYF.

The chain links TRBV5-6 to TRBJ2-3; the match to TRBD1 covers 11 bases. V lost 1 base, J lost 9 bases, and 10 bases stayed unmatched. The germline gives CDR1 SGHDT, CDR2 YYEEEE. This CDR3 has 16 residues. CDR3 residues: CASSLPGTGGFKTQYF. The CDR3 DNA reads TGTGCCAGCAGCTTGCCCGGGACAGGGGGTTTCAAAACGCAGTATTTT.

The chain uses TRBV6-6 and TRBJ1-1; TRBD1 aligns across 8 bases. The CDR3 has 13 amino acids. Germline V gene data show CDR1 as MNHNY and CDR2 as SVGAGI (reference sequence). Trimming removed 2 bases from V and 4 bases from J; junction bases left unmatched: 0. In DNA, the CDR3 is TGTGCCAGCAGTTACACAGGGGGCACTGAAGCTTTCTTT. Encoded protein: CASSYTGGTEAFF.

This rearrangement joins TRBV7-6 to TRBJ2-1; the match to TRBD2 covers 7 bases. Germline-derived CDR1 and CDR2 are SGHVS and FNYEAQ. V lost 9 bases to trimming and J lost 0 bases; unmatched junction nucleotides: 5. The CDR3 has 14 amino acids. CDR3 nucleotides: TGTGCCAGTCAACGGGAGGCCTCCTACAATGAGCAGTTCTTC. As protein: CASQREASYNEQFF.

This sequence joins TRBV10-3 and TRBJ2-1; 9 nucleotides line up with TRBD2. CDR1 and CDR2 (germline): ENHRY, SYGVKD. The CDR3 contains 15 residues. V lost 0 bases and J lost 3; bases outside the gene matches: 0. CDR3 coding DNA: TGTGCCATCAGTGAGTCTAGCGGGAGCTACAATGAGCAGTTCTTC. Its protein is CAISESSGSYNEQFF.

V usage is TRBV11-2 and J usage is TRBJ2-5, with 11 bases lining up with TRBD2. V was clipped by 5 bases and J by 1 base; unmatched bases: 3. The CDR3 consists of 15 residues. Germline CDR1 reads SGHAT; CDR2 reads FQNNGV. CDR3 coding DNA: TGTGCCAGCAGCCAGGGACTAGCGGTCCAAGAGACCCAGTACTTC. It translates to CASSQGLAVQETQYF.

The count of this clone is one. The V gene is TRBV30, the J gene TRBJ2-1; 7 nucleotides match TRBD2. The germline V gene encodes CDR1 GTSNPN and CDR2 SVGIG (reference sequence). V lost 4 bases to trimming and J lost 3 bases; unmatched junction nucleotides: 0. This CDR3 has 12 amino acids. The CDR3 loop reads CAWKRGYNEQFF. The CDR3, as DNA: TGTGCCTGGAAGCGGGGCTACAATGAGCAGTTCTTC.

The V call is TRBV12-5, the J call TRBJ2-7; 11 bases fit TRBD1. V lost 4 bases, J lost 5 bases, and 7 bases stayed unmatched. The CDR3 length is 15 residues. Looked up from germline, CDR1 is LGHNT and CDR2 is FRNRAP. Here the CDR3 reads CASGSRDRGYHEQYF. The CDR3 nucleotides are TGTGCTAGTGGTTCCCGGGACAGGGGGTACCACGAGCAGTACTTC.

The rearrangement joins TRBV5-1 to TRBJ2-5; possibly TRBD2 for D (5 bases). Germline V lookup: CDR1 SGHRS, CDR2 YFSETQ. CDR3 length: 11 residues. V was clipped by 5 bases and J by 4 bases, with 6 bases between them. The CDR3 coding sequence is TGCGCCAGCAGGGGGAGAGAGACCCAGTACTTC. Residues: CASRGRETQYF.

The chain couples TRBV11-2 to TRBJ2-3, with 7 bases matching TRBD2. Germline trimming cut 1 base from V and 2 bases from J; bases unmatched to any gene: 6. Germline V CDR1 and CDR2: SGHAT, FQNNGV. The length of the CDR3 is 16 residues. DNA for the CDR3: TGTGCCAGCAGCTTAGGCGGCGGGAGATTCACAGATACGCAGTATTTT. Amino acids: CASSLGGGRFTDTQYF.

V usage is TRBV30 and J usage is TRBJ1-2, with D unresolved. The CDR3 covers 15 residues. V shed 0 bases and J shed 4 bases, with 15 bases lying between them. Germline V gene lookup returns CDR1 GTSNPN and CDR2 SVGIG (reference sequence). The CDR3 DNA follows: TGTGCCTGGAGTGTACGACACCAGATAATCTATGGCTACACCTTC. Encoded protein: CAWSVRHQIIYGYTF.

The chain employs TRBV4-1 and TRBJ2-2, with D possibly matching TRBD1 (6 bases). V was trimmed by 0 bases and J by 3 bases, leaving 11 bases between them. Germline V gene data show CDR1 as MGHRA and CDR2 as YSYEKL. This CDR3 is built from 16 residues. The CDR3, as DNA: TGCGCCAGCAGCCAAGATACCCAGGGGTACACCGGGGAGCTGTTTTTT. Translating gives CASSQDTQGYTGELFF.

CDR3 loop: CASSVGQSPSYEQYF. DNA of the CDR3: TGTGCCAGCAGCGTAGGACAGAGTCCCTCCTACGAGCAGTACTTC. This chain uses TRBV9 with TRBJ2-7; D may be TRBD1 (5 bases). The germline gives CDR1 SGDLS, CDR2 YYNGEE. The CDR3 is 15 residues long. Trimming removed 0 bases at V and 0 bases at J, with 10 bases between. Full variable domain (outside the CDR3, taken from reference TRBV9 and TRBJ2-7): DSGVTQTPKHLITATGQRVTLRCSPRSGDLSVYWYQQSLDQGLQFLIQYYNGEERAKGNILERFSAQQFPDLHSELNLSSLELGDSALYFCASSVGQSPSYEQYFGPGTRLTVT.

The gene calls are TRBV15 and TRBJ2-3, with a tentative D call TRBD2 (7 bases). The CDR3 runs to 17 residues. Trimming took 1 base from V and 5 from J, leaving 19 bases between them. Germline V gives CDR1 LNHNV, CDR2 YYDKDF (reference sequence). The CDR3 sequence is CATSRAWAGASRDTQYF. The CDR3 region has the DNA TGTGCCACCAGCAGAGCTTGGGCGGGGGCTTCGCGAGATACGCAGTATTTT.

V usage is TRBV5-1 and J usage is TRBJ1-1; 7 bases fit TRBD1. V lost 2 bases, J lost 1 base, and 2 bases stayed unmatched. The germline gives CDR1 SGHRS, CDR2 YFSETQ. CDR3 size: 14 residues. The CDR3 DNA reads TGCGCCAGCAGCTTTAACAGGGGGAACACTGAAGCTTTCTTT. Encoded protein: CASSFNRGNTEAFF. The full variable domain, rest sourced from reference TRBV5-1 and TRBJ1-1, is KAGVTQTPRYLIKTRGQQVTLSCSPISGHRSVSWYQQTPGQGLQFLFEYFSETQRNKGNFPGRFSGRQFSNSRSEMNVSTLELGDSALYLCASSFNRGNTEAFFGQGTRLTVV.

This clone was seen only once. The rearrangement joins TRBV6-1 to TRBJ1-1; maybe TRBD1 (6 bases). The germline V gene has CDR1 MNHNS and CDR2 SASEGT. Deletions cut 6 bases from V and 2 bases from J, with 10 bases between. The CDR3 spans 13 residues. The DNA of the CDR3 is TGTGCCAGCAGGAGGGACACCAACACTGAAGCTTTCTTT. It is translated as CASRRDTNTEAFF.

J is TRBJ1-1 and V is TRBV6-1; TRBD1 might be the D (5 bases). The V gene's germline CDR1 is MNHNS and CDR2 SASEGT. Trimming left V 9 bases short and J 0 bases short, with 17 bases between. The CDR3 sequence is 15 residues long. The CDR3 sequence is CASTRPRQMNTEAFF. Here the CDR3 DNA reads TGTGCCAGTACCCGCCCCCGACAGATGAACACTGAAGCTTTCTTT.

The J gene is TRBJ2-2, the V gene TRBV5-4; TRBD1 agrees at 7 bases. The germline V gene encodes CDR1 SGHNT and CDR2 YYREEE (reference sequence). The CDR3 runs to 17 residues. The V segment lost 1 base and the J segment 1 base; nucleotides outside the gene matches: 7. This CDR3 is CASSLKRGGLNTGELFF. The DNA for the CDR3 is TGTGCCAGCAGCTTGAAGAGAGGGGGCTTGAACACCGGGGAGCTGTTTTTT.

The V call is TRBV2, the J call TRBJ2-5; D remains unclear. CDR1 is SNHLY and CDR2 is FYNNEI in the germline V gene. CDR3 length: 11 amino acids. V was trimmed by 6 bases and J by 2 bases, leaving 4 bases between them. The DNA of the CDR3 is TGTGCCAGCAGCTTTCAAGAGACCCAGTACTTC. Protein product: CASSFQETQYF.

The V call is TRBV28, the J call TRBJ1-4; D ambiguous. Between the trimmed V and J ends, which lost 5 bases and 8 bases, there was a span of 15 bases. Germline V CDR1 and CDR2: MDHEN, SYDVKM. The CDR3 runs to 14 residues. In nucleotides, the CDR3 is TGTGCCAGCAGTCCCCACGGCGGTTTAGAAAAACTGTTTTTT. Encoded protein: CASSPHGGLEKLFF. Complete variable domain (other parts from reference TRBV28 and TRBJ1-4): DVKVTQSSRYLVKRTGEKVFLECVQDMDHENMFWYRQDPGLGLRLIYFSYDVKMKEKGDIPEGYSVSREKKERFSLILESASTNQTSMYLCASSPHGGLEKLFFGSGTQLSVL.

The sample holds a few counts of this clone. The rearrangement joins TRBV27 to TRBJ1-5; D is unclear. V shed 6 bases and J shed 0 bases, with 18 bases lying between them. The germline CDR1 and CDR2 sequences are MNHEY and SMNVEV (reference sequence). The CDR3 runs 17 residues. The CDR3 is CASSPLNSPYSNQPQHF. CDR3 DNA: TGTGCCAGCAGCCCCTTGAACAGCCCCTATAGCAATCAGCCCCAGCATTTT.